This TCR beta chain is from a study of CD8 T cells in ankylosing spondylitis. For this clonotype: The antigen remains undetermined.

General study results and limits: Certain motif variants had earlier appeared in reactive arthritis synovial fluid and blood. Disease-linked clones displayed a CD8+ phenotype and appeared relatively rarely in peripheral blood.

V gave up 4 bases and J gave up 10 bases, with 11 bases separating them. CDR3 size: 11 residues. Germline values: CDR1 SGDLS, CDR2 YYNGEE. TCRdb itself ran the 5' RACE reads through MiXCR, one entry per CDR3 protein. The repertoire holds roughly 180,000 distinct CDR3 sequences, with around 8.9% as singletons. Sample: blood, either unsorted or a sorted T cell fraction (not recorded which). The origin of this receptor is a female donor with ankylosing spondylitis or in good health (not recorded which). The J gene is TRBJ1-2, the V gene TRBV9, with D possibly matching TRBD1 (6 bases). DNA of the CDR3: TGTGCCAGCAGCTCCGACAGGATCTACACCTTC. Translating gives CASSSDRIYTF.